Detailed here is one T cell receptor beta chain. Its antigen is still unknown. This entry comes from a study of OX40 agonist ivuxolimab in advanced cancers. Profiled with immunoSEQ multiplex PCR; TCRdb holds only in-frame clones, not every one. The sample holds some 49,000 clones; approximately 86% are singletons and the top ten take approximately 52%. The CDR3 is 15 amino acids. V trimming: 5 bases; J trimming: 5 bases; junction bases outside the gene matches: 3. Germline CDR1 is MNHEY and CDR2 is SMNVEV (reference sequence). General observations from the study: Fewer expanded clones were found on average in CD4+ than in CD8+ T cells. Low normalized T-cell clonal expansion was additionally recorded for some nonresponders.

V usage is TRBV27 and J usage is TRBJ2-1; 13 bases line up with TRBD2. This sequence originates from an adult with an advanced solid tumor such as melanoma, head and neck, liver or kidney cancer. The specimen comprised CD4+ or CD8+ T cells sorted from blood, sampled in a trial of the OX40 agonist ivuxolimab. The CDR3 region is CASSPGTSGNNEQFF. CDR3 sequence (DNA): TGTGCCAGCAGTCCCGGGACTAGCGGGAACAATGAGCAGTTCTTC.